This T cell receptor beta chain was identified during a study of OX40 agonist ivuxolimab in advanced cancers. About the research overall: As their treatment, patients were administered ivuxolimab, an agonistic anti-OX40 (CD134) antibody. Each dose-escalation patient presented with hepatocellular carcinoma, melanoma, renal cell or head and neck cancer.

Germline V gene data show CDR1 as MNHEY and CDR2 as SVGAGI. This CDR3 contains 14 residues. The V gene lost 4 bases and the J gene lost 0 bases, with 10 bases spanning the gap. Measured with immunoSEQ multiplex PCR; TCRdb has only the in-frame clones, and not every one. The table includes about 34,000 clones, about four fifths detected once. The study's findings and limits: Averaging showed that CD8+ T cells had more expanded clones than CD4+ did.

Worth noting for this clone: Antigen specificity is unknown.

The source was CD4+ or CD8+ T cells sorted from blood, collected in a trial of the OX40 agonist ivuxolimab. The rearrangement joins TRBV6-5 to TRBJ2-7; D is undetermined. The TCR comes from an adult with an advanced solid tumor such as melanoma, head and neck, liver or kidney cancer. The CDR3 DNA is TGTGCCAGCAGTTCCCGGACGGTCTCCTACGAGCAGTACTTC. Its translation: CASSSRTVSYEQYF.